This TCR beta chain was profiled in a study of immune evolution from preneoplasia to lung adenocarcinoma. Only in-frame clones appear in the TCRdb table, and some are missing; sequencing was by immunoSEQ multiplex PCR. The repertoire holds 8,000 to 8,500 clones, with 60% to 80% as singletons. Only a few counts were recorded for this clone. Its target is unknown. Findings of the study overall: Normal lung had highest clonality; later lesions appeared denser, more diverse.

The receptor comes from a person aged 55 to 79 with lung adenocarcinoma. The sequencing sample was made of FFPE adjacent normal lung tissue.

The CDR3 protein is CASSWAGDTGELFF. The CDR3, as DNA: TGTGCCAGCAGCTGGGCGGGAGACACCGGGGAGCTGTTTTTT. The rearrangement uses TRBV5-4 and TRBJ2-2, with 7 nucleotides matching TRBD2. Germline V gene sequence: CDR1 SGHNT, CDR2 YYREEE (reference sequence). V shed 3 bases and J 3 bases; nucleotides not matched to a gene: 2. The CDR3 spans 14 residues. Full variable domain (remainder filled in from reference TRBV5-4 and TRBJ2-2): ETGVTQSPTHLIKTRGQQVTLRCSSQSGHNTVSWYQQALGQGPQFIFQYYREEENGRGNFPPRFSGLQFPNYSSELNVNALELDDSALYLCASSWAGDTGELFFGEGSRLTVL.